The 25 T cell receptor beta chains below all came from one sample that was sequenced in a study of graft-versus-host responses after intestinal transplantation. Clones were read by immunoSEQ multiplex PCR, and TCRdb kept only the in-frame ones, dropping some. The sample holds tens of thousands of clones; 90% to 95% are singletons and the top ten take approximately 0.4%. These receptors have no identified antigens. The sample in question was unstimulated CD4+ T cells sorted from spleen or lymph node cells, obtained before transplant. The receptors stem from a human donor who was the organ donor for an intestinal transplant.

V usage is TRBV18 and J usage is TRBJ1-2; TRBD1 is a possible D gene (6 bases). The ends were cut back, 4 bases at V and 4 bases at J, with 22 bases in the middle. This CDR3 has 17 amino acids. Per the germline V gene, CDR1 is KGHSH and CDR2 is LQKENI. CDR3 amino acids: CASSRITGTKAFYGYTF. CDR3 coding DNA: TGTGCCAGCTCACGTATTACCGGGACAAAGGCCTTCTATGGCTACACCTTC.

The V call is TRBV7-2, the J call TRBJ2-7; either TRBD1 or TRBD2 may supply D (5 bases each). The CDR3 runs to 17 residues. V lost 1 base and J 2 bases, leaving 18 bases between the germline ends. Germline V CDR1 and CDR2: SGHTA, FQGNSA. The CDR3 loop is CASSLGAQPGSTYEQYF. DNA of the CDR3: TGTGCCAGCAGCTTAGGGGCCCAGCCAGGGAGCACCTACGAGCAGTACTTC. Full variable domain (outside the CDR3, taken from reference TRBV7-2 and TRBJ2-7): GAGVSQSPSNKVTEKGKDVELRCDPISGHTALYWYRQSLGQGLEFLIYFQGNSAPDKSGLPSDRFSAERTGGSVSTLTIQRTQQEDSAVYLCASSLGAQPGSTYEQYFGPGTRLTVT.

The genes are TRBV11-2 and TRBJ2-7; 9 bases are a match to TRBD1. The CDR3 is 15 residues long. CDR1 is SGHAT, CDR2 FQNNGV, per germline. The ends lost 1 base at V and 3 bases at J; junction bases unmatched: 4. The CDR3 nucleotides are TGTGCCAGCAGCTTAGCGGGACAGGGCCACTACGAGCAGTACTTC. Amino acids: CASSLAGQGHYEQYF.

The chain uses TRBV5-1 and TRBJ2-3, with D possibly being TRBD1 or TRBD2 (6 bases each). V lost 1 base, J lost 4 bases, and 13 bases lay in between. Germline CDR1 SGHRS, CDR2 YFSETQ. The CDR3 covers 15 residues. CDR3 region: CASSLSGAGADTQYF. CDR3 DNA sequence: TGCGCCAGCAGCTTGTCGGGGGCCGGGGCAGATACGCAGTATTTT.

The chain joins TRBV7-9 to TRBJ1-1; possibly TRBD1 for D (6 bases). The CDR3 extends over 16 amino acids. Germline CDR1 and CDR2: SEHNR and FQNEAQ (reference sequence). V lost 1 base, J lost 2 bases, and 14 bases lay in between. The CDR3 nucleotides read TGTGCCAGCAGCTTAGGGGGGGGGCAGGGCAACACTGAAGCTTTCTTT. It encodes CASSLGGGQGNTEAFF. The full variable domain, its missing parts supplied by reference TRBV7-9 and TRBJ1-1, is DTGVSQNPRHKITKRGQNVTFRCDPISEHNRLYWYRQTLGQGPEFLTYFQNEAQLEKSRLLSDRFSAERPKGSFSTLEIQRTEQGDSAMYLCASSLGGGQGNTEAFFGQGTRLTVV.

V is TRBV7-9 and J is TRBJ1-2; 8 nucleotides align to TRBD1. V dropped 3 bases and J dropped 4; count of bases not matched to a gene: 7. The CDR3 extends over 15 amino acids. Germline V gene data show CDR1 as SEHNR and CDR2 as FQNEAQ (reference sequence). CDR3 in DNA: TGTGCCAGCAGCTTTTTGGGACAGGTCCTCTATGGCTACACCTTC. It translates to CASSFLGQVLYGYTF.

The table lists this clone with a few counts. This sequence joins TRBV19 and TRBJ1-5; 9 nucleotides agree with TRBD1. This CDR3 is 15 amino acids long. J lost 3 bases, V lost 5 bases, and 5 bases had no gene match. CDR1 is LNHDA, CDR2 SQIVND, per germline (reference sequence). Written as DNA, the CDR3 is TGTGCCAGTAGTCCTACAGGGGGCAACAATCAGCCCCAGCATTTT. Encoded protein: CASSPTGGNNQPQHF.

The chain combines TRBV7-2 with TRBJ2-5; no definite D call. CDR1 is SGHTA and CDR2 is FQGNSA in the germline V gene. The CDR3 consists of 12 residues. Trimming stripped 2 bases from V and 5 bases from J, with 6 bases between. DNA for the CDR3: TGTGCCAGCAGCTTATATCGGGAGACCCAGTACTTC. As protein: CASSLYRETQYF.

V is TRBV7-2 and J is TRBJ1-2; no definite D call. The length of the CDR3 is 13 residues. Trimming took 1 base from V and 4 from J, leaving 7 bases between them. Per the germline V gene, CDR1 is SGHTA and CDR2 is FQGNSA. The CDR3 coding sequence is TGTGCCAGCAGCTTAGGGGCAGTCTATGGCTACACCTTC. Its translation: CASSLGAVYGYTF.

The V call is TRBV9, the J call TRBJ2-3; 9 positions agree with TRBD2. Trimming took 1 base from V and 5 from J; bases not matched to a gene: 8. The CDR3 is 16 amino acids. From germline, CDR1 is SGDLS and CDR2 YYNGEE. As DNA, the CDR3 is TGTGCCAGCAGCGTAAAAGCGGGGGGCCGGGGAGATACGCAGTATTTT. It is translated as CASSVKAGGRGDTQYF. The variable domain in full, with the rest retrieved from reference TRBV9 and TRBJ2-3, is DSGVTQTPKHLITATGQRVTLRCSPRSGDLSVYWYQQSLDQGLQFLIQYYNGEERAKGNILERFSAQQFPDLHSELNLSSLELGDSALYFCASSVKAGGRGDTQYFGPGTRLTVL.

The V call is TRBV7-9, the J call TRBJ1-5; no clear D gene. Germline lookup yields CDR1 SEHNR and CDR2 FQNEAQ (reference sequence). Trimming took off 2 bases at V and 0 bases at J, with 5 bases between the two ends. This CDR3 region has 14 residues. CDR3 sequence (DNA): TGTGCCAGCAGCTTAACTAATAGCAATCAGCCCCAGCATTTT. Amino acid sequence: CASSLTNSNQPQHF. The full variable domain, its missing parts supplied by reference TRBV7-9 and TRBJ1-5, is DTGVSQNPRHKITKRGQNVTFRCDPISEHNRLYWYRQTLGQGPEFLTYFQNEAQLEKSRLLSDRFSAERPKGSFSTLEIQRTEQGDSAMYLCASSLTNSNQPQHFGDGTRLSIL.

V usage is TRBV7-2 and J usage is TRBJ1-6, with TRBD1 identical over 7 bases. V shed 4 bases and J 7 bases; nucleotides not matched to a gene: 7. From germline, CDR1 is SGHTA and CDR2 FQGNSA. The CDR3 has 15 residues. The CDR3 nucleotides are TGTGCCAGCAGCTCCCGACAGGGTTTCAATTCACCCCTCCACTTT. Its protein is CASSSRQGFNSPLHF. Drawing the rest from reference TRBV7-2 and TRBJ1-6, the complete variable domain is GAGVSQSPSNKVTEKGKDVELRCDPISGHTALYWYRQSLGQGLEFLIYFQGNSAPDKSGLPSDRFSAERTGGSVSTLTIQRTQQEDSAVYLCASSSRQGFNSPLHFGNGTRLTVT.

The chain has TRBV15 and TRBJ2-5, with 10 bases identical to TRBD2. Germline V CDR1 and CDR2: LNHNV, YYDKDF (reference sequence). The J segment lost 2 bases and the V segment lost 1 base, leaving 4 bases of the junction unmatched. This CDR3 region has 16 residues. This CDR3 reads CATSRARAGGQETQYF. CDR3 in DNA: TGTGCCACCAGCAGAGCGAGAGCGGGGGGGCAAGAGACCCAGTACTTC. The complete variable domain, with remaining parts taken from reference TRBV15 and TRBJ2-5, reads DAMVIQNPRYQVTQFGKPVTLSCSQTLNHNVMYWYQQKSSQAPKLLFHYYDKDFNNEADTPDNFQSRRPNTSFCFLDIRSPGLGDTAMYLCATSRARAGGQETQYFGPGTRLLVL.

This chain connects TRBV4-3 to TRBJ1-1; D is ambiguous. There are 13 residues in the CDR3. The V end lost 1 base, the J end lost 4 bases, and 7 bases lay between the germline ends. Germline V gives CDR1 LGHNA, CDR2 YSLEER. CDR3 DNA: TGCGCCAGCAGCCAAGTGCCCAGCACTGAAGCTTTCTTT. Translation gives CASSQVPSTEAFF.

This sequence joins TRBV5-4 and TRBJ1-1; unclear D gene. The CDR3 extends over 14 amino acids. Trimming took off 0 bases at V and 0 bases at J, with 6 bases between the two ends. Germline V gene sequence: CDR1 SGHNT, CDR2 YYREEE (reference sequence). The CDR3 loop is CASSLGNMNTEAFF. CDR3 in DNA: TGTGCCAGCAGCTTGGGGAATATGAACACTGAAGCTTTCTTT. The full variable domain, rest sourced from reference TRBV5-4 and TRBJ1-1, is ETGVTQSPTHLIKTRGQQVTLRCSSQSGHNTVSWYQQALGQGPQFIFQYYREEENGRGNFPPRFSGLQFPNYSSELNVNALELDDSALYLCASSLGNMNTEAFFGQGTRLTVV.

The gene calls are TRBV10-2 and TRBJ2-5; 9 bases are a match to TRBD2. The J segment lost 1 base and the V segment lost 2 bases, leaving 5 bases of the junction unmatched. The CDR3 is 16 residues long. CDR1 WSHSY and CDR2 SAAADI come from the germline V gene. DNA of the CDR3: TGCGCCAGCAGTGAGAGGAGCGGGGGGTCCCAAGAGACCCAGTACTTC. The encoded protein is CASSERSGGSQETQYF.

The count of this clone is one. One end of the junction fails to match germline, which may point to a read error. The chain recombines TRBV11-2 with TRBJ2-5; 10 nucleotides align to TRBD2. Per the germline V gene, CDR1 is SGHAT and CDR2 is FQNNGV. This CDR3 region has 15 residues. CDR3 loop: CASRLAGGRQETQYF. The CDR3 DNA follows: TGTGCCAGCAGATTAGCGGGGGGCCGCCAAGAGACCCAGTACTTC. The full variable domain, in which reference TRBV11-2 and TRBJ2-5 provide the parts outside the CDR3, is EAGVAQSPRYKIIEKRQSVAFWCNPISGHATLYWYQQILGQGPKLLIQFQNNGVVDDSQLPKDRFSAERLKGVDSTLKIQPAKLEDSAVYLCASRLAGGRQETQYFGPGTRLLVL.

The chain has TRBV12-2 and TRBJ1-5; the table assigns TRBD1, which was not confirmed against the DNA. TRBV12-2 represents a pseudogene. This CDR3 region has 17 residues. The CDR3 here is CASRPRRRGHSNQPQHF. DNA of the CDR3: TGTGCAAGTCGCCCCCGCCGAAGGGGGCATAGCAATCAGCCCCAGCATTTT.

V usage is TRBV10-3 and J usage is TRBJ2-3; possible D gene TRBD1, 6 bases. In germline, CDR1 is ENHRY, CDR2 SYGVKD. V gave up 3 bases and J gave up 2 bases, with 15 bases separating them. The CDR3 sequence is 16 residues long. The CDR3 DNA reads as TGTGCCATCAGTGAAGTAGGGACAACAGCCACAGATACGCAGTATTTT. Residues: CAISEVGTTATDTQYF.

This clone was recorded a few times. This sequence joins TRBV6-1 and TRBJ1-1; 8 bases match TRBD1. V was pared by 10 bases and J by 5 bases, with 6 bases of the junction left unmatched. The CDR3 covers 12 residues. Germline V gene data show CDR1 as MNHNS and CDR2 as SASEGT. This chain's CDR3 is CATRTGLTEAFF. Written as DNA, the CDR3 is TGTGCCACTCGGACAGGGCTGACTGAAGCTTTCTTT.

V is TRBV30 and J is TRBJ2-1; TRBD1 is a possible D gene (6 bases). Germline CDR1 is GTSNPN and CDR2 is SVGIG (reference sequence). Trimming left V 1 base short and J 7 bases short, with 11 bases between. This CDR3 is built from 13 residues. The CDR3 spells CAWSGDTPNEQFF. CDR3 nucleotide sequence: TGTGCCTGGAGTGGGGACACCCCTAATGAGCAGTTCTTC.

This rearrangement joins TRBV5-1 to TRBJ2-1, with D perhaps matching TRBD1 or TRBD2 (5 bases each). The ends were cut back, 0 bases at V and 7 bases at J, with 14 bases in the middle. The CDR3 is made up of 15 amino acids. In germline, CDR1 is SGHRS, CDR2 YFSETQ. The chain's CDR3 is CASSLVWGNRNEQFF. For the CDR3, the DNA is TGCGCCAGCAGCTTGGTGTGGGGGAATCGGAATGAGCAGTTCTTC.

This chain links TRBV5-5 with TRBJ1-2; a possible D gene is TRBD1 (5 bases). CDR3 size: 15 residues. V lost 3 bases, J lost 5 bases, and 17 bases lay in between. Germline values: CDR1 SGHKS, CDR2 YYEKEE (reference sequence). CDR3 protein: CASSSLTVIRYGYTF. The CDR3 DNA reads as TGTGCCAGCAGCTCCCTGACAGTCATCCGATATGGCTACACCTTC.

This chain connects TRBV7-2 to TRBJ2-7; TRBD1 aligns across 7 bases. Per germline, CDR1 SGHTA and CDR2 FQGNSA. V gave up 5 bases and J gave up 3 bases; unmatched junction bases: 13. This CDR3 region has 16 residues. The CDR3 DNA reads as TGTGCCAGCAGCCTAACCGCCGGACAGGTATTCTACGAGCAGTACTTC. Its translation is CASSLTAGQVFYEQYF.

The DNA for the CDR3 is TGTGCCAGTTCCGACCGGCTACGGGGGGGAGAGACCCAGTACTTC. Translated, it gives CASSDRLRGGETQYF. V usage is TRBV19 and J usage is TRBJ2-5; 8 bases are a match to TRBD2. The V and J ends lost 8 bases and 4 bases, in that order; junction bases with no gene match: 12. Per germline, CDR1 LNHDA and CDR2 SQIVND (reference sequence). There are 15 residues in the CDR3.